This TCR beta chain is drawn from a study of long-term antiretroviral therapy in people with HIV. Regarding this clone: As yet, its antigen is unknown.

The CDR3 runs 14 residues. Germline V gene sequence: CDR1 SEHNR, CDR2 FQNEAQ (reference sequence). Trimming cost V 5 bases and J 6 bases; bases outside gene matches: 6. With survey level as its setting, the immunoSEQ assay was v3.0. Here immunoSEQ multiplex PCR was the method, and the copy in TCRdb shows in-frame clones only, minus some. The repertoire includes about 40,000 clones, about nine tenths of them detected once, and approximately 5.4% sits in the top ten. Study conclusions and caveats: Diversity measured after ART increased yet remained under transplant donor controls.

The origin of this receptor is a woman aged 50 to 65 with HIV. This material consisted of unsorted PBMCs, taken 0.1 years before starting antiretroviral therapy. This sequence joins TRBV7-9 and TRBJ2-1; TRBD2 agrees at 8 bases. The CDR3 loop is CASSRSGGVNEQFF. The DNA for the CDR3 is TGTGCCAGCAGCCGGAGCGGGGGCGTCAATGAGCAGTTCTTC.